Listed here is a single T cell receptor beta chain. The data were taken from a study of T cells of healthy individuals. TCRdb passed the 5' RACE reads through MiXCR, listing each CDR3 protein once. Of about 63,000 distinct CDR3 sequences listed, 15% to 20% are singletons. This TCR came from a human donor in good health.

CDR3: CASSQDPATGELFF. The CDR3 DNA is TGTGCCAGCAGCCAAGATCCGGCTACCGGGGAGCTGTTTTTT. This chain links TRBV4-2 with TRBJ2-2; D unclear. This CDR3 is built from 14 residues. Germline CDR1 reads LGHNA; CDR2 reads YNFKEQ. V lost 0 bases to trimming and J lost 5 bases, with 7 bases between them.